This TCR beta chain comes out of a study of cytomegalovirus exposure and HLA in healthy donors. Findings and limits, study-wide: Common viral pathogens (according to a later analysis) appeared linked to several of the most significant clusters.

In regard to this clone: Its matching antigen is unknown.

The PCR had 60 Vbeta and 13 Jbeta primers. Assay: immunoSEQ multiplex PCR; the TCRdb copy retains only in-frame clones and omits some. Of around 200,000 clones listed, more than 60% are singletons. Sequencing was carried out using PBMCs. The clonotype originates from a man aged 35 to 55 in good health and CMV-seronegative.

In DNA form, the CDR3 reads TGTGCCAGCAGCTTGGGGAGTTTCGGCTACGAGCAGTACTTC. Its translation is CASSLGSFGYEQYF. This chain joins TRBV7-3 and TRBJ2-7, with D possibly TRBD2 on 5 matching bases. CDR3 size: 14 residues. Germline V gene sequence: CDR1 SGHTA, CDR2 FQGTGA. V was trimmed by 3 bases and J by 3 bases, leaving 12 bases between them.